A single sample is the source of the 18 T cell receptor beta chains below, sequenced in a study of cytomegalovirus exposure and HLA in healthy donors. Assay used: immunoSEQ multiplex PCR; TCRdb lists only in-frame clones, some missing. This table holds roughly 200,000 clones, roughly 81% found once. The sample was PBMCs. The receptors stem from a woman aged 30 to 39 in good health and CMV-seronegative.

The chain combines TRBV28 with TRBJ2-1; 13 nucleotides agree with TRBD2. Germline assignment: CDR1 MDHEN and CDR2 SYDVKM. The CDR3 loop spans 14 amino acids. V lost 8 bases, J lost 9 bases, and 7 bases stayed unmatched. CDR3 coding DNA: TGTGCCAGCGTCACTAGCGGGGGGGCCGGTGAGCAGTTCTTC. Amino acid sequence: CASVTSGGAGEQFF.

This sequence joins TRBV6-5 and TRBJ2-3; the match to TRBD2 covers 8 bases. CDR1 and CDR2 from the germline V gene are MNHEY and SVGAGI. The CDR3 sequence is 14 residues long. With 6 bases clipped from V and 2 bases from J, the junction kept 4 bases outside the gene matches. The CDR3 sequence: CASRRGAFTDTQYF. CDR3 bases: TGTGCCAGCAGGCGGGGGGCCTTCACAGATACGCAGTATTTT.

The chain uses TRBV10-3 and TRBJ1-5; D might be TRBD1 (6 bases). The ends were cut back, 8 bases at V and 7 bases at J, with 15 bases in the middle. Germline V gene sequence: CDR1 ENHRY, CDR2 SYGVKD. The CDR3 contains 13 residues. The CDR3, as DNA: TGTGCCATCGCCGGGGGGGCCCAGCAGCCCCAGCATTTT. The encoded protein is CAIAGGAQQPQHF.

This chain joins TRBV27 and TRBJ1-5; maybe TRBD1 (5 bases). Germline CDR1 and CDR2: MNHEY and SMNVEV (reference sequence). Deletions cut 3 bases from V and 2 bases from J, with 20 bases between. The CDR3 spans 18 residues. The CDR3 nucleotides are TGTGCCAGCAGTTTTAAGAGTCAGGGCTTCGCGGGCAATCAGCCCCAGCATTTT. It translates to CASSFKSQGFAGNQPQHF.

This clone was observed once. This chain links TRBV5-4 with TRBJ2-7; 10 bases match TRBD2. V was pared by 0 bases and J by 6 bases, with 9 bases of the junction left unmatched. The CDR3 runs 16 residues. Germline V gene sequence: CDR1 SGHNT, CDR2 YYREEE (reference sequence). The chain's CDR3 is CASSLELAGVMLEQYF. The CDR3 DNA follows: TGTGCCAGCAGCTTGGAGCTAGCGGGGGTCATGCTCGAGCAGTACTTC.

The V and J genes are TRBV2 and TRBJ2-2, with TRBD1 as a possible D gene (7 bases). There are 13 residues in the CDR3. Per the germline V gene, CDR1 is SNHLY and CDR2 is FYNNEI. The V end lost 6 bases, the J end lost 6 bases, and 11 bases lay between the germline ends. CDR3 loop: CASSLRGAGELFF. The CDR3 bases are TGTGCCAGCAGCCTCAGGGGGGCCGGGGAGCTGTTTTTT.

The chain couples TRBV30 to TRBJ1-4; 10 nucleotides match TRBD1. The V and J ends lost 5 bases and 6 bases, in that order; junction bases with no gene match: 21. This CDR3 spans 19 amino acids. CDR1 is GTSNPN, CDR2 SVGIG, per germline (reference sequence). CDR3 residues: CAWGFGTGDFRAMDEKLFF. The CDR3 coding sequence is TGTGCCTGGGGTTTCGGGACAGGGGATTTTCGGGCGATGGATGAAAAACTGTTTTTT.

CDR3 in amino acids: CASQSSWAGSNEQFF. The CDR3 coding sequence is TGTGCCAGCCAATCTAGCTGGGCGGGAAGTAATGAGCAGTTCTTC. The chain joins TRBV27 to TRBJ2-1; tentatively, D is TRBD2 (6 bases). The CDR3 runs to 15 residues. Germline V gene data show CDR1 as MNHEY and CDR2 as SMNVEV (reference sequence). Trimming stripped 8 bases from V and 7 bases from J, with 21 bases between.

This clone came up once. This sequence joins TRBV11-2 and TRBJ1-1; 7 positions match TRBD1. V shed 3 bases and J 4 bases; nucleotides not matched to a gene: 8. The germline CDR1 and CDR2 sequences are SGHAT and FQNNGV. CDR3 size: 15 residues. CDR3 sequence (DNA): TGTGCCAGCAGCTTCGGGGGACAGCTTACCACTGAAGCTTTCTTT. Protein sequence: CASSFGGQLTTEAFF. Full variable domain (outside the CDR3, taken from reference TRBV11-2 and TRBJ1-1): EAGVAQSPRYKIIEKRQSVAFWCNPISGHATLYWYQQILGQGPKLLIQFQNNGVVDDSQLPKDRFSAERLKGVDSTLKIQPAKLEDSAVYLCASSFGGQLTTEAFFGQGTRLTVV.

The chain uses TRBV6-1 and TRBJ1-5; 9 nucleotides agree with TRBD1. Germline V lookup: CDR1 MNHNS, CDR2 SASEGT. Trimming cost V 0 bases and J 7 bases; bases outside gene matches: 7. This CDR3 region has 16 residues. This CDR3 is CASSEALGTGRQPQHF. In DNA, the CDR3 is TGTGCCAGCAGTGAAGCGTTAGGGACAGGGAGACAGCCCCAGCATTTT.

This clone was found a few times. The rearrangement uses TRBV6-5 and TRBJ2-7; 7 positions match TRBD2. The V and J ends lost 0 bases and 0 bases, in that order; junction bases with no gene match: 2. Per the germline V gene, CDR1 is MNHEY and CDR2 is SVGAGI. There are 15 residues in the CDR3. The CDR3 region has the DNA TGTGCCAGCAGTTACTCGGCTAGCGGCTCCTACGAGCAGTACTTC. Translated, it gives CASSYSASGSYEQYF.

In this sample, this clone turned up once. V and J are TRBV4-1 and TRBJ2-3; possible D gene TRBD2, 6 bases. From germline, CDR1 is MGHRA and CDR2 YSYEKL. CDR3 length equals 15 residues. The V gene lost 3 bases and the J gene lost 4 bases, with 14 bases spanning the gap. The CDR3 reads CASSQMGSGADTQYF. For the CDR3, the DNA is TGCGCCAGCAGCCAGATGGGGTCGGGAGCAGATACGCAGTATTTT.

The rearrangement uses TRBV27 and TRBJ1-1; possible D gene TRBD1, 6 bases. CDR1 is MNHEY and CDR2 is SMNVEV in the germline V gene (reference sequence). This CDR3 has 13 residues. The V end lost 2 bases, the J end lost 8 bases, and 12 bases lay between the germline ends. The CDR3 reads CASSLNRQAEAFF. DNA of the CDR3: TGTGCCAGCAGTTTAAATCGACAGGCGGAAGCTTTCTTT.

J is TRBJ1-6 and V is TRBV15, with TRBD1 matching over 7 bases. The trim removed 0 bases at V and 7 bases at J, leaving 6 bases unmatched. Germline V gives CDR1 LNHNV, CDR2 YYDKDF (reference sequence). The CDR3 is made up of 16 amino acids. Here the CDR3 DNA reads TGTGCCACCAGCAGAGATATCGCGACAGGGAATTCACCCCTCCACTTT. Its protein product is CATSRDIATGNSPLHF.

This clone was found once. This chain links TRBV19 with TRBJ2-4; D perhaps matches TRBD1 (5 bases). V lost 2 bases to trimming and J lost 7 bases, with 12 bases between them. There are 14 residues in the CDR3. Germline V gene sequence: CDR1 LNHDA, CDR2 SQIVND (reference sequence). The CDR3 DNA sequence: TGTGCCAGTAGTATAAGGAGTCCAGGGAACATTCAGTACTTC. Translated, it gives CASSIRSPGNIQYF.

The DNA of the CDR3 is TGTGCCAGCAGCTTTTCTATTAGCGTCGTAGGGGAGCTGTTTTTT. Protein: CASSFSISVVGELFF. The rearrangement joins TRBV7-2 to TRBJ2-2; TRBD2 is a possible D gene (5 bases). Trimming pared 3 bases from V and 8 bases from J, leaving 16 bases between. Germline V gene lookup returns CDR1 SGHTA and CDR2 FQGNSA. This CDR3 is built from 15 residues. The full variable domain, with the rest looked up from reference TRBV7-2 and TRBJ2-2, is GAGVSQSPSNKVTEKGKDVELRCDPISGHTALYWYRQSLGQGLEFLIYFQGNSAPDKSGLPSDRFSAERTGGSVSTLTIQRTQQEDSAVYLCASSFSISVVGELFFGEGSRLTVL.

This clone was seen a handful of times. The chain has TRBV29-1 and TRBJ1-2, with TRBD1 as a possible D gene (5 bases). This CDR3 has 12 amino acids. Trimming took 7 bases from V and 7 from J, leaving 16 bases between them. Germline CDR1 and CDR2: SQVTM and ANQGSEA. In nucleotides, the CDR3 is TGCAGCGCTACCCCGGCCGGGGGTGGCTACACCTTC. This encodes CSATPAGGGYTF. Drawing the rest from reference TRBV29-1 and TRBJ1-2, the complete variable domain is SAVISQKPSRDICQRGTSLTIQCQVDSQVTMMFWYRQQPGQSLTLIATANQGSEATYESGFVIDKFPISRPNLTFSTLTVSNMSPEDSSIYLCSATPAGGGYTFGSGTRLTVV.

The chain is built from TRBV2 and TRBJ2-7; the match to TRBD2 covers 7 bases. The CDR3 runs to 15 residues. Trimming at V came to 6 bases and at J to 0 bases, leaving 8 bases not matched to a gene. In germline, CDR1 is SNHLY, CDR2 FYNNEI. CDR3 sequence (DNA): TGTGCCAGCAGAATACTAGCGATCTTCTCCTACGAGCAGTACTTC. Its protein product is CASRILAIFSYEQYF.